This is a list of T cell receptor beta chains from one sample in a study of shared clonotypes between healthy human individuals. Assay: immunoSEQ multiplex PCR; the TCRdb copy retains only in-frame clones and omits some. The sample has about 1 million clones; about 75% are singletons. Material for sequencing was memory CD4+ T cells sorted from blood. These receptors were taken from a man in his late teens or twenties in good health. The CDR3 runs from the conserved cysteine through the conserved F or W. The D gene is left open where the match is weak. Expanded clones are given a class, and other clones once, few, many or no size at all.

TRBJ2-7 - TRBV6-5 - TGTGCCAGCAGTTATTCTACCCAGGGAAAGAGCGAGCAGTACTTC CASSYSTQGKSEQYF
TRBJ2-7 many TRBV28 - TGTGCCAGCAGTTTATTAACAGGAACTTACGAGCAGTACTTC CASSLLTGTYEQYF
TRBJ1-3 many TRBV30 - TGTGCCTGGAGTCAAGACAGCTCTGGAAACACCATATATTTT CAWSQDSSGNTIYF
TRBJ2-4 few TRBV5-8 TRBD2 TGTGCCAGCAGCTTGGTGTCGGGAGGGAACATTCAGTACTTC CASSLVSGGNIQYF
TRBJ1-3 - TRBV5-1 TRBD1 TGCGCCAGCAGCATTTCCCTGCAGGGGGCGGGGAACACCATATATTTT CASSISLQGAGNTIYF
TRBJ1-1 many TRBV29-1 - TGCAGCGGGATGAACGCTTTGGAAGCTTTCTTT CSGMNALEAFF
TRBJ2-2 - TRBV7-9 - TGTGCCAGCAGCCCTTCATTAGCGGCGAACACCGGGGAGCTGTTTTTT CASSPSLAANTGELFF
TRBJ2-7 many TRBV28 - TGTGCCAGCAAAATCGACGGGACCTACGAGCAGTACTTC CASKIDGTYEQYF
TRBJ2-5 - TRBV10-3 - TGTGCCATCAGTGAGACCTACACCCAAGAGACCCAGTACTTC CAISETYTQETQYF
TRBJ1-6 - TRBV6-1 - TGTGCCAGCAGCGCGGGACGGAGCAAGAGCTCACCCCTCCACTTT CASSAGRSKSSPLHF
TRBJ1-2 - TRBV27 - TGTGCCAGCAGTTTAGGATACAGTTCAGGGTATGGCTACACCTTC CASSLGYSSGYGYTF
TRBJ2-2 - TRBV5-1 - TGCGCCAGCAGCTTGGAGGCAGGCCCCACCGGGGAGCTGTTTTTT CASSLEAGPTGELFF
TRBJ2-1 - TRBV7-2 TRBD2 TGTGCCAGCAGCTTAGGGACTAGAACCAATGAGCAGTTCTTC CASSLGTRTNEQFF
TRBJ2-1 - TRBV11-2 TRBD2 TGTGCCAGCAGCCTGGGGGCTAGCGGGGGTGTCTACAATGAGCAGTTCTTC CASSLGASGGVYNEQFF
TRBJ2-1 - TRBV7-2 - TGTGCCAGCAGCTCCCGCGAGACGGGACAGTTCTTC CASSSRETGQFF
TRBJ2-1 - TRBV2 - TGTGCCAGCAAAACAGGGCATTCCTACAATGAGCAGTTCTTC CASKTGHSYNEQFF
TRBJ2-1 - TRBV7-2 TRBD2 TGTGCCAGCAGCTTAGTAGGGACTAGCCATAACAATGAGCAGTTCTTC CASSLVGTSHNNEQFF
TRBJ2-6 - TRBV6-5 - TGTGCCAGCAGTTACCTTGGGGCTGGGGCCAACGTCCTGACTTTC CASSYLGAGANVLTF
TRBJ1-5 - TRBV15 - TGTGCCACCAGCAGAGATATGGGGCCCTATAGCAATCAGCCCCAGCATTTT CATSRDMGPYSNQPQHF
TRBJ1-6 - TRBV7-2 TRBD1 TGTGCCAGCAGCCCTAGCGGACAGGTCCTTAATTCACCCCTCCACTTT CASSPSGQVLNSPLHF
TRBJ2-2 - TRBV5-1 - TGCGCCAGCAGCTTGGTCAGGGTAGACACCGGGGAGCTGTTTTTT CASSLVRVDTGELFF
TRBJ2-7 - TRBV9 - TGTGCCAGCAGCCCTTGGGACTCCACGTCGGGGGAGCAGTACTTC CASSPWDSTSGEQYF
TRBJ2-7 - TRBV15 - TGTGCCACCAGCAGCGGGACACCGCCCTACGAGCAGTACTTC CATSSGTPPYEQYF
TRBJ2-5 - TRBV6-5 - TGTGCCAGCAGCCACACTAGGGGAGAGACCCAGTACTTC CASSHTRGETQYF
TRBJ1-2 - TRBV30 - TGTGCCTGTCCATTAAAAACCATTACAGGGAACTATGGCTACACCTTC CACPLKTITGNYGYTF
TRBJ1-2 - TRBV7-8 - TGTGCCAGCAGCCTTAATTCCGGGAATGGCTACACCTTC CASSLNSGNGYTF
TRBJ2-7 - TRBV7-2 - TGTGCCAGCAGCTTGGGCGGGGGCCCCTACGAGCAGTACTTC CASSLGGGPYEQYF
TRBJ1-4 - TRBV7-6 TRBD1 TGTGCCAGCAGCTTACTAATCCCAATGGCGGGACAGGGGGATGAAAAACTGTTTTTT CASSLLIPMAGQGDEKLFF
TRBJ2-5 - TRBV14 - TGTGCCAGCAGTCGCGGGACAGTTCGGGAAGAGACCCAGTACTTC CASSRGTVREETQYF
TRBJ2-2 few TRBV6-5 - TGTGCCAGCATTGGACGGACGAACACCGGGGAGCTGTTTTTT CASIGRTNTGELFF
TRBJ1-4 - TRBV2 - TGTGCCAGCCAACCAGGGGTTAATGAAAAACTGTTTTTT CASQPGVNEKLFF
TRBJ2-1 - TRBV12-2 - TGTGCAAGTCGCCCCGATACGGGGGACTACAATGAGCAGTTCTTC CASRPDTGDYNEQFF
TRBJ2-2 few TRBV18 - TGTGCCAGCTCACCACGAGCCTCCGAGGAGCTGTTTTTT CASSPRASEELFF
TRBJ2-4 - TRBV6-6 TRBD2 TGTGCCGTCCTCTCGGGAGGGGGGCACAAAAACATTCAGTACTTC CAVLSGGGHKNIQYF
TRBJ2-7 - TRBV4-3 - TGCGCCAGCAGCCGCCAGCTCGGGACCGGAAACTCCTACGAGCAGTACTTC CASSRQLGTGNSYEQYF
TRBJ2-5 - TRBV9 - TGTGCCACCAATGGGGGATTCCGGGAGCGGGACCAAGAGACCCAGTACTTC CATNGGFRERDQETQYF
TRBJ1-1 - TRBV30 - TGTGCCTGGAAGATGGATAGCACTGAAGCTTTCTTT CAWKMDSTEAFF
TRBJ2-2 - TRBV15 TRBD1 TGTGCCACCAGCAGAGATCGGGGACAGGGTAACACCGGGGAGCTGTTTTTT CATSRDRGQGNTGELFF
TRBJ1-5 - TRBV28 TRBD1 TGTGCCAGCAGGCCGGGACAGGCCAATCAGCCCCAGCATTTT CASRPGQANQPQHF
TRBJ2-7 few TRBV5-4 - TGTGCCAGCAGCTTGGAATCCGCCTACGAGCAGTACTTC CASSLESAYEQYF
TRBJ1-2 once TRBV5-8 - TGTGCCAGCAGCTTTGGGGTCGGAAACTATGGCTACACCTTC CASSFGVGNYGYTF
TRBJ1-1 once TRBV7-2 - TGTGCCAGCAGCCGTAGGGTTCTCGACACCTTGAACACTGAAGCTTTCTTT CASSRRVLDTLNTEAFF
TRBJ2-3 - TRBV10-3 - TGTGCCATCAGTGAGTCACCGGACCCCCCAGATACGCAGTATTTT CAISESPDPPDTQYF
TRBJ1-1 - TRBV5-1 - TGCGCCAGCAGCTTTGGAGACCAGGGGAGCACTGAAGCTTTCTTT CASSFGDQGSTEAFF
TRBJ2-7 many TRBV5-1 - TGCGCCAGCAGCCCAGCGAGTGGCGGACTCGAGCAGTACTTC CASSPASGGLEQYF
TRBJ2-7 many TRBV10-3 TRBD1 TGTGCCACCCAGGACAGGACGAATGACTACGAGCAGTACTTC CATQDRTNDYEQYF
TRBJ1-3 - TRBV7-9 - TGTGCCAGCAGCTTAGCGGGGGACGGAAACACCATATATTTT CASSLAGDGNTIYF
TRBJ1-2 - TRBV7-2 TRBD1 TGTGCCAGCAGCCCCCGAGACAGGGCCTATGGCTACACCTTC CASSPRDRAYGYTF
TRBJ2-5 - TRBV4-3 - TGCGCCAGCAGCCGTTATCAGGGCGGGCGAGAGACCCAGTACTTC CASSRYQGGRETQYF
TRBJ1-3 - TRBV7-3 - TGTGCCAGCAGCTTCGACGTTCCTGGAAACACCATATATTTT CASSFDVPGNTIYF